This entry is about one T cell receptor beta chain. Its antigen is unidentified. Repertoires were generated with immunoSEQ multiplex PCR, while TCRdb's copy carries only in-frame clones and drops some. The sample lists roughly 50,000 clones; 65% to 85% were seen once. The data belong to a study of T cell clones after liver transplantation. The wider study: Blood was drawn pre-transplant, before withdrawal, and after full or failed withdrawal. Notes on the study in general: Post-transplant time points were not standardized, so conclusions are preliminary. Compared with third party-reactive sequences, donor-reactive ones declined more, independent of withdrawal success.

Germline values: CDR1 LGHNA, CDR2 YSLEER. The V gene end was trimmed by 1 base and the J gene end by 4 bases; junction bases not matched to a gene: 7. The CDR3 contains 16 residues. This sequence originates from a human donor who received a liver transplant. The chain has TRBV4-3 and TRBJ2-5; 9 positions agree with TRBD2. Material: CD4+ T cells from blood, obtained before liver transplant. Here the CDR3 reads CASSQGSGRRGETQYF. The CDR3 DNA sequence: TGCGCCAGCAGCCAAGGTAGCGGGAGACGAGGAGAGACCCAGTACTTC.